This T cell receptor beta chain appears in the sequencing data of a study of cytomegalovirus exposure and HLA in healthy donors. The PCR ran on 60 Vbeta and 13 Jbeta primers. Generated by immunoSEQ multiplex PCR, the TCRdb table keeps only in-frame clones and is missing some. The sample lists 70,000 to 95,000 clones, roughly 80% occurring once. A remark on this clone: Its antigen is currently unknown.

V gave up 6 bases and J gave up 6 bases; unmatched junction bases: 13. Germline loops: CDR1 MNHEY, CDR2 SMNVEV (reference sequence). This CDR3 contains 15 residues. Regarding the study as a whole: The authors considered a cluster of highly shared sequence variants likely to be a sequencing artifact.

The sample taken for sequencing was PBMCs. This sequence originates from a woman between 35 and 50 years old in good health and CMV-seropositive. The V call is TRBV27, the J call TRBJ1-2; 7 bases are shared with TRBD1. The CDR3 loop is CASSARLGTVNGYTF. The CDR3 DNA follows: TGTGCCAGCAGCGCCCGTCTGGGGACAGTTAATGGCTACACCTTC.